This T cell receptor (beta chain) was sequenced during a study of cytomegalovirus exposure and HLA in healthy donors. Turning to the study itself: The 120 validation repertoires, a later analysis reported, used the same platform as the roughly 660 repertoires from the first cohort.

Concerning this clone itself: The target antigen is unknown.

Profiled with immunoSEQ multiplex PCR; TCRdb holds only in-frame clones, not every one. The top ten clones hold about 6% of a sample with about 57,000 clones, about 92% of them seen once. Study outcomes and limitations: Confirmation was obtained in vitro that three CMV-associated chains are specific for CMV antigens. Within the 95 to 150 validation repertoires, first-cohort TCR clusters tended to co-occur, according to a later analysis. There were about 160 TCR beta chains listed as cytomegalovirus-associated.

Germline CDR1 and CDR2: MNHEY and SVGAGI. The CDR3 extends over 16 amino acids. Trimming removed 4 bases from V and 3 bases from J; junction bases left unmatched: 8. The chain is built from TRBV6-5 and TRBJ2-1; 8 bases line up with TRBD2. The specimen sequenced was PBMCs. This receptor was taken from a young woman in good health and CMV-seronegative. The CDR3 sequence: CASSSVAGRGYNEQFF. CDR3 DNA: TGTGCCAGCAGTTCCGTAGCGGGGAGAGGCTACAATGAGCAGTTCTTC.